Listed below are T cell receptor beta chains from one sample, sequenced in a study of cytomegalovirus exposure and HLA in healthy donors. Using immunoSEQ multiplex PCR, the repertoire was profiled, and TCRdb retains in-frame clones only, with some absent. Of roughly 62,000 clones detected, about four fifths appear once; the ten largest clones hold roughly 5.7%. Specimen: PBMCs. Receptors were obtained from a woman between 25 and 40 years old in good health and CMV-seronegative. The conserved cysteine and the conserved F or W are not part of the CDR3 here. Each record gives: V gene, CDR3 protein.

v_call: TRBV28
cdr3_aa: ASSFPVDEYGYT

v_call: TRBV13
cdr3_aa: ASSLGPSPSSGPNNEQF

v_call: TRBV7-9
cdr3_aa: SSTPTGDEQY

v_call: TRBV2
cdr3_aa: ASKGQLYKNTEAF

v_call: TRBV5-1
cdr3_aa: ASSLWDRAYNEQF

v_call: TRBV5-1
cdr3_aa: ASSLAPGWQVAGELF

v_call: TRBV5-5
cdr3_aa: ASSRDRSLSGANVLT

v_call: TRBV27
cdr3_aa: ASSHDRANTEAF

v_call: TRBV7-2
cdr3_aa: ASSLWTSGRTSTDTQY

v_call: TRBV6-5
cdr3_aa: ASSPGGNQPQH

v_call: TRBV2
cdr3_aa: ASFYQGWAF

v_call: TRBV9
cdr3_aa: ASSEGQGPIYGYT

v_call: TRBV7-8
cdr3_aa: ASQQSYNSPLH

v_call: TRBV6-5
cdr3_aa: ASRSPGTGTGEQY

v_call: TRBV5-1
cdr3_aa: ASSLDGVLDSYEQY

v_call: TRBV9
cdr3_aa: ASDRANYGYT

v_call: TRBV6-6
cdr3_aa: ASIPGTVNQPQH

v_call: TRBV5-1
cdr3_aa: ASSLTSGRALNTGELF

v_call: TRBV5-6
cdr3_aa: ASSGVAGGPMLTQY

v_call: TRBV5-1
cdr3_aa: ASSFSGINTGELF

v_call: TRBV10-3
cdr3_aa: AISTGTSTDTQY

v_call: TRBV5-1
cdr3_aa: ASSLALLGEGEQY

v_call: TRBV28
cdr3_aa: ASTYGSQPQH

v_call: TRBV9
cdr3_aa: ASSVHGGGNTEAF

v_call: TRBV5-6
cdr3_aa: ASSQSSGMDEKLF

v_call: TRBV7-9
cdr3_aa: SSSQTDIPHEQY

v_call: TRBV19
cdr3_aa: ASSVQAGVRVTGELF

v_call: TRBV30
cdr3_aa: AWTLGGARGYGNTIY

v_call: TRBV6-6
cdr3_aa: ASGLAGPTDTQY

v_call: TRBV6-6
cdr3_aa: ASEGLAGGRGETQY

v_call: TRBV7-2
cdr3_aa: ASSLVFSDTQY

v_call: TRBV19
cdr3_aa: ASRRQTNQPQH

v_call: TRBV18
cdr3_aa: ASSPSTQLTNEKLF

v_call: TRBV29-1
cdr3_aa: SVVWGGTEAF

v_call: TRBV7-9
cdr3_aa: ASSWTSGRGEVTQY

v_call: TRBV21-1
cdr3_aa: ASSKALDTNLNGNQPQH

v_call: TRBV5-1
cdr3_aa: ASSFREGNTEAF

v_call: TRBV14
cdr3_aa: ASSQDYASGHYEQY

v_call: TRBV7-7
cdr3_aa: ASSLDLALGTGELV

v_call: TRBV9
cdr3_aa: ASSAKSNEGLVSHTGELF

v_call: TRBV5-1
cdr3_aa: ASSWGGGTEAF

v_call: TRBV27
cdr3_aa: ASSPRNYGSTEAF

v_call: TRBV6-6
cdr3_aa: ASSFNRINEKLF

v_call: TRBV10-1
cdr3_aa: ASSSLANEQY

v_call: TRBV5-1
cdr3_aa: ASSEGHNSNQPQH

v_call: TRBV6-6
cdr3_aa: ASSHREYEQY

v_call: TRBV5-5
cdr3_aa: ASSPQSVNTEAF

v_call: TRBV7-6
cdr3_aa: ASSLAQMNTEAF

v_call: TRBV11-1
cdr3_aa: ASSLAGGSGAGVFGEQF

v_call: TRBV21-1
cdr3_aa: ASSKAGTSGRRGTGELF

v_call: TRBV5-4
cdr3_aa: ASSFSTGNTEAF

v_call: TRBV5-1
cdr3_aa: ASSLVGTPEAF

v_call: TRBV30
cdr3_aa: AWSLDLVAF

v_call: TRBV18
cdr3_aa: ASSPSGRADTQY

v_call: TRBV4-3
cdr3_aa: ASSRGPGDFSYNEQF